A single T cell receptor (beta chain) is shown here with its context. Its antigen is unknown. These data originate in a study of shared clonotypes between healthy human individuals. Study findings and constraints: Blood was the only sampled material, and tissue repertoires likely differ.

The study enrolled healthy HIV-negative adults without recent acute infections or vaccinations as donors. Unsorted samples relied on about 86 million PBMCs, which served as the source of genomic DNA. This CDR3 region has 14 residues. Per the germline V gene, CDR1 is MNHEY and CDR2 is SMNVEV (reference sequence). Trimming left V 3 bases short and J 2 bases short, with 11 bases between. Per the authors' pipeline: Because ImmunoSEQ provided only junction sequences with no quality scores, the filtering differed. Produced via immunoSEQ multiplex PCR; TCRdb's table is partial and in-frame only. V, J and clone size are those of that table, while D and trimming were read from the DNA. The table has some 490,000 clones, over 75% seen once; the top ten hold about 12%.

The TCR was taken from a woman in her 40s in good health. Some clones in this sample may be carry-over from other donors' samples. The V call is TRBV27, the J call TRBJ2-7, with D possibly TRBD2 on 6 matching bases. What was sequenced was PBMCs. The CDR3: CASSFSSGPYEQYF. The CDR3 DNA follows: TGTGCCAGCAGTTTTAGTAGCGGTCCCTACGAGCAGTACTTC.